What follows is one T cell receptor (beta chain) and its context. Its target is unknown. In each case, RNA was isolated and then reverse transcribed into cDNA as the sequencing template. The method was immunoSEQ multiplex PCR; TCRdb's version includes in-frame clones alone and lacks a portion of them. The sample yields more than 200,000 clones, roughly two fifths seen once. This sample is part of a study of CD8+ T cells in alopecia areata. Whole-study results and caveats: Greater clonality was observed in lesional scalp samples, especially alopecia totalis/universalis, versus normal scalp. Under tofacitinib, numerous expanded lesional clonotypes remained detectable in scalp and blood.

The sample's treatment: oral pan-JAK inhibitor, 5-10 mg twice daily. V was trimmed by 1 base and J by 5 bases, leaving 10 bases between them. The CDR3 contains 13 residues. In germline, CDR1 is SGHRS, CDR2 YFSETQ. This chain uses TRBV5-1 with TRBJ2-7; the D is unclear. This specimen was CD4+ T cells sorted from blood, taken around week 37, from a patient treated with tofacitinib. The TCR sequence derives from a human donor with alopecia areata. Written as DNA, the CDR3 is TGCGCCAGCAGCTTGCCCCCCGTCCACGAGCAGTACTTC. Translating it yields CASSLPPVHEQYF.